Listed below are T cell receptor beta chains from one sample, sequenced in a study of blood T cell repertoires in COVID-19. Produced via immunoSEQ multiplex PCR; TCRdb's table is partial and in-frame only. The profile shows some 270,000 clones, approximately 90% of them singletons. The sequenced material came from PBMCs or T cells enriched from blood (not recorded which). The receptor set was obtained from a woman in her thirties with acute COVID-19. Each CDR3 is given with its conserved first and last residue. The D gene is left open where the match is weak. The size of a clone is reported for some rows only, either as once, few or many, or as a class for expanded clones.

j_call clone_size d_call v_call cdr3_nt cdr3_aa
TRBJ1-2 NA NA TRBV18 TGTGCCAGCTCACCGGGACCGGGGGATGGCTACACCTTC CASSPGPGDGYTF
TRBJ2-2 NA TRBD1 TRBV30 TGTGCCTGGAGTATGCAGGACAGGGACACCGGGGAGCTGTTTTTT CAWSMQDRDTGELFF
TRBJ2-3 NA NA TRBV6-2/TRBV6-3 TGTGCCAGCAGCTCTACCCGGCTAGCTTTCACAGATACGCAGTATTTT CASSSTRLAFTDTQYF
TRBJ2-4 NA TRBD2 TRBV4-2 TGTGCCAGCAGCCAAGAACCCTCTGGGGGTAGCGGGAAAAACATTCAGTACTTC CASSQEPSGGSGKNIQYF
TRBJ2-7 NA TRBD1 TRBV6-6 TGTGCCAGCAGCACAGGGGGCGCGAGCTACGAGCAGTACTTC CASSTGGASYEQYF
TRBJ2-1 NA TRBD2 TRBV2 TGTGCCAGCAGTGATAGCGGGGATAACAATGAGCAGTTCTTC CASSDSGDNNEQFF
TRBJ2-1 NA TRBD2 TRBV28 TGTGCCAGCAGTATACTAGCGGGAGGGATTGGAGTCTACAATGAGCAGTTCTTC CASSILAGGIGVYNEQFF
TRBJ1-2 NA TRBD1 TRBV2 TGTGCCAGCAGTGAAGGGAACAGGGGTAGCGGCTACACCTTC CASSEGNRGSGYTF
TRBJ2-7 once NA TRBV7-9 TGTGCCAGCAGCCTCATTGCGGGTACCTCCTACGAGCAGTACTTC CASSLIAGTSYEQYF
TRBJ2-7 few NA TRBV4-2 TGTGCCAGCAGCCAAGAAGCCCGAGGCAGCGAGCAGTACTTC CASSQEARGSEQYF
TRBJ2-7 NA TRBD1 TRBV6-5 TGTGCCAGCAGTTCCCCGGACAGGGGAGAGTACGAGCAGTACTTC CASSSPDRGEYEQYF
TRBJ2-1 NA TRBD2 TRBV9 TGTGCCAGCAGCGTAGTGGGCGGGAGGGCCCAAAGGGAGCAGTTCTTC CASSVVGGRAQREQFF
TRBJ1-5 NA NA TRBV28 TGTGCCAGCAGTGGACATAGCAATCAGCCCCAGCATTTT CASSGHSNQPQHF
TRBJ2-3 once NA TRBV13 TGTGCCAGCAGCAACCGGGAAGCCACAGATACGCAGTATTTT CASSNREATDTQYF
TRBJ2-2 NA NA TRBV4-3 TGCGCCAGCAGCCAAGACGCCGGGACCGGGGAGCTGTTTTTT CASSQDAGTGELFF
TRBJ2-1 NA NA TRBV3-1/TRBV3-2 TGTGCCAGCAGCTTGGGGGAGGGGGGCTCCTACAATGAGCAGTTCTTC CASSLGEGGSYNEQFF
TRBJ1-3 NA NA TRBV6-5 TGTGCCAGCAGTCAGGGAACTGGAAACACCATATATTTT CASSQGTGNTIYF
TRBJ1-1 NA NA TRBV4-1 TGCGCCAGCAGCCCACAGGGGAACACTGAAGCTTTCTTT CASSPQGNTEAFF
TRBJ2-3 NA TRBD2 TRBV28 TGTGCCAGCAGTTTTGGAGTGGCTAGCGGGAGTACAGATACGCAGTATTTT CASSFGVASGSTDTQYF
TRBJ2-1 NA NA TRBV7-9 TGTGCCAGCAGGGACTTCGAAGTGCAGTTCTTC CASRDFEVQFF
TRBJ1-1 NA TRBD1 TRBV19 TGTGCCAGTAGTATTTGGGCTCCGGGACAGGGAATATTGAACACTGAAGCTTTCTTT CASSIWAPGQGILNTEAFF
TRBJ2-7 NA TRBD2 TRBV27 TGTGCCAGCAGTTGGGGCGGGAGGGACTACGAGCAGTACTTC CASSWGGRDYEQYF
TRBJ1-4 few NA TRBV1 TGCACCAGCAGCTGGATACAGGGGGCGGATGAAAAACTGTTTTTT CTSSWIQGADEKLFF
TRBJ2-1 NA TRBD2 TRBV6-1 TGTGCCAGCAGTGAGACTAGCGGGAGGGCGGCGCGAGAGCAGTTCTTC CASSETSGRAAREQFF
TRBJ2-1 once TRBD2 TRBV7-9 TGTGCCAGCAGCCAGGGTCCAGCGGGAGGGAGCTCCTACAATGAGCAGTTCTTC CASSQGPAGGSSYNEQFF
TRBJ1-2 NA TRBD1 TRBV6-5 TGTGCCAGCAGTCCACTAATGACAGGGCTTTACACCTTC CASSPLMTGLYTF
TRBJ2-7 few TRBD1 TRBV6-6 TGTGCCAGCAGTGCCGGGACAGGAACCTACGAGCAGTACTTC CASSAGTGTYEQYF
TRBJ2-5 once TRBD2 TRBV3-1/TRBV3-2 TGTGCCAGCAGCCAAGCTGGAATAGCGGGAAGAGAGACCCAGTACTTC CASSQAGIAGRETQYF
TRBJ1-2 NA NA TRBV4-2 TGTGCCAGCAGCCAAGAATCCAGCTATGGCTACACCTTC CASSQESSYGYTF
TRBJ1-6 NA NA TRBV28 TGTGCCAGCAGTCCCCCGGTGGGACCGGGAGGTAATTCACCCCTCCACTTT CASSPPVGPGGNSPLHF
TRBJ2-1 NA NA TRBV27 TGTGCCAGCACTAACGGGTCTAGCTGGTACAATGAGCAGTTCTTC CASTNGSSWYNEQFF
TRBJ1-5 NA NA TRBV19 TGTGCCAGTAGCTTAAACCGACTCCTCAGAAATCAGCCCCAGCATTTT CASSLNRLLRNQPQHF
TRBJ1-5 NA NA TRBV10-3 TGTGCCATCAGTGATGGGGACGGGGGATTTTATAGCAATCAGCCCCAGCATTTT CAISDGDGGFYSNQPQHF
TRBJ2-7 NA TRBD2 TRBV10-3 TGTGCCATCACTGGACTAGCGGGAGAGGGGCGGTACGAGCAGTACTTC CAITGLAGEGRYEQYF
TRBJ2-1 NA NA TRBV28 TGTGCCAGCAGACTTTTTGGGGGGGCCGCCTACAATGAGCAGTTCTTC CASRLFGGAAYNEQFF
TRBJ1-1 once NA TRBV7-2 TGTGCCAGCAGCTCGCTGGGGGGCACTGAAGCTTTCTTT CASSSLGGTEAFF
TRBJ2-2 NA NA TRBV29-1 TGCAGCGTTGAAGATCTAGGCACCGGGGAGCTGTTTTTT CSVEDLGTGELFF
TRBJ2-7 NA TRBD1 TRBV4-1 TGCGCCAGCAGCCAAGATGGGGGGACAGGGGGCCGTTACGAGCAGTACTTC CASSQDGGTGGRYEQYF
TRBJ1-5 NA TRBD1 TRBV5-8 TGTGCCAGCAGCCCGACAGGGCTCGTCAATCAGCCCCAGCATTTT CASSPTGLVNQPQHF
TRBJ1-3 NA NA TRBV28 TGTGCCAGCAGTTTATTGGCAGCTGGAAACACCATATATTTT CASSLLAAGNTIYF
TRBJ2-7 NA TRBD2 TRBV7-9 TGTGCCAGCAGCTCCACTAGCGGGATAGCCTACGAGCAGTACTTC CASSSTSGIAYEQYF
TRBJ2-1 NA NA TRBV28 TGTGCCAGCAGGCTGACTAGTTCCTCCTACAATGAGCAGTTCTTC CASRLTSSSYNEQFF
TRBJ2-7 NA TRBD2 TRBV28 TGTGCCAGCAGTACGCCGACTAGCGGGAGTTTCATCGTGATCCAGTACTTC CASSTPTSGSFIVIQYF
TRBJ1-2 NA NA TRBV14 TGTGCCAGCAGCCCGGGTCGGTCCGACTACACCTTC CASSPGRSDYTF